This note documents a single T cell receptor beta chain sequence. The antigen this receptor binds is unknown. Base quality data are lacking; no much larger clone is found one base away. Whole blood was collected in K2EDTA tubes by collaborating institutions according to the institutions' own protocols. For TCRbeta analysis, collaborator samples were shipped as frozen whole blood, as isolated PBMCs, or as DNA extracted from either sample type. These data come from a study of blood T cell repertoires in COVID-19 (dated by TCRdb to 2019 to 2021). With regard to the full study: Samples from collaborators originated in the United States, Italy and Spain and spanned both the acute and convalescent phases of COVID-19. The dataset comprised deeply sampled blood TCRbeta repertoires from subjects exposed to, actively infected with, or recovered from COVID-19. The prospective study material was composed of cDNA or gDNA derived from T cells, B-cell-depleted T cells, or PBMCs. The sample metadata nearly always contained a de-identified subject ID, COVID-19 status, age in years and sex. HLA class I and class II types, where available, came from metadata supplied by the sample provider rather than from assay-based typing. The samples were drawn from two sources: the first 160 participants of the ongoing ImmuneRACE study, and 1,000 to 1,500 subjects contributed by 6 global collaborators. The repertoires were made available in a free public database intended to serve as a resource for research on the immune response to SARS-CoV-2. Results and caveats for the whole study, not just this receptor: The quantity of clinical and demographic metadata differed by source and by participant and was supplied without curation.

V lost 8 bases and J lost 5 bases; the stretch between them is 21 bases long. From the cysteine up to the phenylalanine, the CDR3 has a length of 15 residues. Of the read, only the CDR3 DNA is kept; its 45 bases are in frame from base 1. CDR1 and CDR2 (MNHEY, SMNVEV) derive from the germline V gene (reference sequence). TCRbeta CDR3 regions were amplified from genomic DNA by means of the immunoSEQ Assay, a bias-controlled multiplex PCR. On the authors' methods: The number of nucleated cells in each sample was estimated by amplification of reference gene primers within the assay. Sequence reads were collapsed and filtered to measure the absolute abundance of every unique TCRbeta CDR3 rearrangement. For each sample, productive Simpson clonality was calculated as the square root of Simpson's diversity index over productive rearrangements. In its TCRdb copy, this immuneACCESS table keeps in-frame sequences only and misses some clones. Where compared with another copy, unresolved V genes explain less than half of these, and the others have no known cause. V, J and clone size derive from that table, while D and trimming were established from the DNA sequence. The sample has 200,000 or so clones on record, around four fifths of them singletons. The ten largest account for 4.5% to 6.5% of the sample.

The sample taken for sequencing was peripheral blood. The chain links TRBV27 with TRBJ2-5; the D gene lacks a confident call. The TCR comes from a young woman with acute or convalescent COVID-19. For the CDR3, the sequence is CASQYERSPLETQYF. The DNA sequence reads TGTGCCAGCCAGTACGAGCGCTCACCCTTGGAGACCCAGTACTTC.